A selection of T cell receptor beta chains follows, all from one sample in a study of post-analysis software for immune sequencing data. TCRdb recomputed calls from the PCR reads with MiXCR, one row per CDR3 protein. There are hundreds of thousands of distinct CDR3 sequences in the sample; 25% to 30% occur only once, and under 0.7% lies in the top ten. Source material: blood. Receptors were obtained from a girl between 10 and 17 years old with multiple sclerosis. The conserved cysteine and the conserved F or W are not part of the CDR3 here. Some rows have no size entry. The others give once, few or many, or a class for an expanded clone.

CDR3: ASSLATGKVNVLT
size: -
V: TRBV12-3/TRBV12-4
J: TRBJ2-6

CDR3: ASSTTQGPYEQY
size: few
V: TRBV5-1
J: TRBJ2-7

CDR3: ASSLAPRPGNTEAF
size: -
V: TRBV5-4
J: TRBJ1-1

CDR3: ASSLPRGQGNSPLH
size: few
V: TRBV7-9
J: TRBJ1-6

CDR3: ASSLAGRQGFGYT
size: few
V: TRBV7-8
J: TRBJ1-2

CDR3: ASSEPNSPFGDTQY
size: few
V: TRBV25-1
J: TRBJ2-3

CDR3: ASSQGWGSANYEQY
size: few
V: TRBV28
J: TRBJ2-7

CDR3: ASSLGAGAGNEQF
size: -
V: TRBV13
J: TRBJ2-1

CDR3: ASSLGQLINEKLF
size: -
V: TRBV5-1
J: TRBJ1-4

CDR3: ASNLPSANYGYT
size: -
V: TRBV28
J: TRBJ1-2

CDR3: AIGGGGTEAF
size: -
V: TRBV10-3
J: TRBJ1-1

CDR3: ASSPPLAPRPGGLAF
size: -
V: TRBV9
J: TRBJ1-1

CDR3: ASSPRGSWENIQY
size: -
V: TRBV27
J: -

CDR3: SVVLAAEQF
size: -
V: TRBV29-1
J: TRBJ2-1

CDR3: SASAGRKNIQY
size: -
V: TRBV20-1
J: TRBJ2-4

CDR3: ASSPTGGETQY
size: -
V: TRBV18
J: -

CDR3: ASSFFMNTEAF
size: once
V: TRBV7-9
J: TRBJ1-1

CDR3: ASSLDRRTYDEQF
size: -
V: TRBV7-2
J: TRBJ2-1

CDR3: ASSPDRAISNGYT
size: -
V: TRBV7-2
J: TRBJ1-2

CDR3: ASSLIGGSDTQY
size: -
V: TRBV12-3/TRBV12-4
J: TRBJ2-3

CDR3: ASSLGRAEQY
size: -
V: TRBV28
J: TRBJ2-7

CDR3: AISESFGINYGYT
size: few
V: TRBV10-3
J: TRBJ1-2

CDR3: ASSPTSGRLSDTQY
size: -
V: TRBV13
J: TRBJ2-3

CDR3: ASSYFLQETQY
size: many
V: TRBV6-5
J: TRBJ2-5

CDR3: ASSRSGGPETQY
size: few
V: TRBV18
J: TRBJ2-5

CDR3: AINRDSDYGYT
size: few
V: TRBV10-3
J: TRBJ1-2

CDR3: ASSRPGGGAARGNEQF
size: -
V: TRBV7-9
J: TRBJ2-1

CDR3: ASNPGLAPDEQY
size: once
V: TRBV7-9
J: TRBJ2-7

CDR3: ASGLGAGGYNEQF
size: -
V: TRBV12-5
J: TRBJ2-1

CDR3: ASSLVWGTSGGGLNTDTQY
size: -
V: TRBV11-2
J: TRBJ2-3

CDR3: ASSREGLAGVSEQF
size: -
V: TRBV7-9
J: TRBJ2-1

CDR3: ASSPGTGSTDTQY
size: many
V: TRBV6-4
J: TRBJ2-3

CDR3: ASSPVAGGPGYNEQF
size: -
V: TRBV6-2/TRBV6-3
J: TRBJ2-1

CDR3: ASSLVQSDYNEQF
size: few
V: TRBV7-2
J: TRBJ2-1

CDR3: SAMIGGFRNYGYT
size: few
V: TRBV20-1
J: TRBJ1-2

CDR3: ASSWATGSYNEQF
size: many
V: TRBV12-3/TRBV12-4
J: TRBJ2-1

CDR3: ASSLGGRGRYQETQY
size: few
V: TRBV7-7
J: TRBJ2-5

CDR3: SARALWGLAGEIEYEQY
size: many
V: TRBV20-1
J: TRBJ2-7

CDR3: ASSPPGLAGGSSYNEQF
size: few
V: TRBV4-3
J: TRBJ2-1

CDR3: AISVTGNTIY
size: -
V: TRBV10-3
J: TRBJ1-3

CDR3: ASSLAADRGY
size: -
V: TRBV7-2
J: TRBJ2-7

CDR3: ASGRTQQADGYT
size: -
V: TRBV4-1
J: TRBJ1-2

CDR3: ASSQDPERFYEQY
size: few
V: TRBV4-1
J: TRBJ2-7

CDR3: ASSLGGANSPLH
size: few
V: TRBV5-1
J: TRBJ1-6

CDR3: ASSFEADTMREQY
size: -
V: TRBV7-2
J: TRBJ2-5